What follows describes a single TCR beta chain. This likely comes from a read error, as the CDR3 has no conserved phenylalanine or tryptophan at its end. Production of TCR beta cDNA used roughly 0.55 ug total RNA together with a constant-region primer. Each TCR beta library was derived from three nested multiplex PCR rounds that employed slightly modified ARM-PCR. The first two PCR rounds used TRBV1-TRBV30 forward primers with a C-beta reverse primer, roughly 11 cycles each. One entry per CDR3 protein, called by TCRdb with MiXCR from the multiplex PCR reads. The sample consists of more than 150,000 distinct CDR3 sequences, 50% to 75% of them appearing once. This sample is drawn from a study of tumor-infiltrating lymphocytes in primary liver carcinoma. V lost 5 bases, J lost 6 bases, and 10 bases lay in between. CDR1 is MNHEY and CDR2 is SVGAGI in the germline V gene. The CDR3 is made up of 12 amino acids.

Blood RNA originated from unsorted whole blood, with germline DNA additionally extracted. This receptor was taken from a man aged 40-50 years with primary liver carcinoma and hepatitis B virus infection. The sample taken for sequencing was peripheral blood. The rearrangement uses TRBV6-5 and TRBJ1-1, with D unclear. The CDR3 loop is CASSRAGAEAFV. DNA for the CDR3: TGTGCCAGCAGTCGGGCTGGGGCTGAAGCTTTCGTT.